This TCR beta chain was captured in a study of metastatic and nonmetastatic thyroid tumors. TCRdb re-called clones via MiXCR from the PCR reads. The sample holds some 34,000 clones, over 15% seen once. This clone was observed at least ten times. There were no patients who had received any treatment before thyroid surgery. The CDR3 has 14 residues. Trimming removed 4 bases from V and 6 bases from J, with 12 bases in between. Germline lookup yields CDR1 KGHSH and CDR2 LQKENI. The source material was blood. The source of this sequence is a female donor with papillary thyroid cancer or a benign thyroid nodule (not recorded which). Some clones in this sample may be carry-over from other donors' samples. The chain links TRBV18 to TRBJ2-2, with D hard to call. The CDR3 loop is CASSQIRAAGELFF. The CDR3 nucleotides read TGTGCCAGCTCACAGATACGGGCGGCCGGGGAGCTGTTTTTT.